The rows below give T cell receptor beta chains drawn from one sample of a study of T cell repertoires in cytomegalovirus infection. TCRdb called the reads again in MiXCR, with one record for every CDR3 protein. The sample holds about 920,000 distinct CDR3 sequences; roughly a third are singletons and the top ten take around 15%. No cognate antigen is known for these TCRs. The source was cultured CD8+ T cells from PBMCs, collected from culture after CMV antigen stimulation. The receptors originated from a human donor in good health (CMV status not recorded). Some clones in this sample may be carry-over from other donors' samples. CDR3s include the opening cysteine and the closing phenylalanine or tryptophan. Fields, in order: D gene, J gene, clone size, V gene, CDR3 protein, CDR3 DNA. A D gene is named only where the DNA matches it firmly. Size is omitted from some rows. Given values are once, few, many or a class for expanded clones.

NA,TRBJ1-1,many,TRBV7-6,CASSLGHNMNTEAFF,TGTGCCAGCAGCTTAGGACACAACATGAACACTGAAGCTTTCTTT
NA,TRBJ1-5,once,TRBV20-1,CSARDQKASQPQHF,TGCAGTGCTAGAGATCAGAAAGCCAGTCAGCCCCAGCATTTT
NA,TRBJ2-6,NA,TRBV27,CASSFSGAGANVLTF,TGTGCCAGCAGTTTTTCGGGGGCTGGGGCCAACGTCCTGACTTTC
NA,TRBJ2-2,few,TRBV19,CASRLRPPPNTGELFF,TGTGCCAGTAGATTAAGGCCACCACCGAACACCGGGGAGCTGTTTTTT
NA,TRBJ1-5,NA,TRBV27,CASSDGRYSNQPQHF,TGTGCCAGCAGCGACGGACGGTATAGCAATCAGCCCCAGCATTTT
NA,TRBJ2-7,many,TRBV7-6,CASSLRTDPYEQYF,TGTGCCAGCAGTCTAAGGACTGATCCCTACGAGCAGTACTTC
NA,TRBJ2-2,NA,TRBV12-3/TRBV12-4,CASSSRGRRNGELFF,TGTGCCAGCAGTTCCCGTGGCAGGCGAAATGGGGAGCTGTTTTTT
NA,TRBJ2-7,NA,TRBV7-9,CASQGSRNEQYF,TGTGCCAGCCAAGGCAGTAGGAACGAGCAGTACTTC
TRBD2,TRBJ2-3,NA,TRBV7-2,CASSLGLVRLARGDTQYF,TGTGCCAGCAGCTTAGGCCTCGTCCGACTAGCCCGAGGAGATACGCAGTATTTT
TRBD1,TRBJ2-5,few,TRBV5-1,CASSWGQGGSQETQYF,TGCGCCAGCAGCTGGGGACAGGGAGGATCCCAAGAGACCCAGTACTTC
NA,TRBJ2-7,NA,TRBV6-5,CASSYSDGNSYEQYF,TGTGCCAGCAGTTACTCGGACGGTAACTCCTACGAGCAGTACTTC
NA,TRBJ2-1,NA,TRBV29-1,CSVERDEQFF,TGCAGCGTTGAAAGGGATGAGCAGTTCTTC